The TCR beta chain described here comes from a study of beta chain features in type 1 diabetes. Study-wide results and caveats: There were fewer insertions and more deletions at the VDJ junctions of type 1 diabetes patients. Short templates might get an advantage during PCR, and this would be equal in patients and controls. In every one of the four CD4+ subsets, TCRB CDR3s were moderately but significantly shorter in Type 1 diabetes patients.

A word on this clone: Its specificity is unknown.

Reverse transcribing all isolated RNA meant expressed TCRB transcripts were sequenced. Reads from naive, central memory and regulatory T cell samples averaged about 3.8 million. Using immunoSEQ multiplex PCR, the repertoire was profiled, and TCRdb retains in-frame clones only, with some absent. The sample has roughly 260,000 clones, about a fifth seen once; the top ten hold less than 0.03%. The authors took one heparinised blood draw, averaging approximately 0.12 L, from each donor. The sample taken for sequencing was naive CD4+ T cells from blood. The origin of this receptor is a woman aged 40 to 49 with type 1 diabetes.

Here the CDR3 DNA reads TGTGCCAGCAGTCTGCCACTCGGACAGGCCTCCTACGAGCAGTACTTC. Protein: CASSLPLGQASYEQYF. The chain recombines TRBV2 with TRBJ2-7; 7 nucleotides align to TRBD1. This CDR3 contains 16 residues. CDR1 is SNHLY and CDR2 is FYNNEI in the germline V gene. V was pared by 5 bases and J by 0 bases, with 10 bases of the junction left unmatched.